This record covers a single T cell receptor beta chain. This record belongs to a study of blood T cell repertoires in COVID-19. Profiling relied on immunoSEQ multiplex PCR, and the TCRdb table lists in-frame clones only, not all of them. Of 150,000 to 200,000 clones detected, roughly four fifths appear once; the ten largest clones hold approximately 6.2%. Sequenced input: peripheral blood. This clonotype was obtained from a woman aged 40 to 49 with acute or convalescent COVID-19.

The CDR3 bases are TGTGCCAGCAGTGTCGAAACAGGTAGCAATCAGCCCCAGCATTTT. Protein product: CASSVETGSNQPQHF. V and J are TRBV28 and TRBJ1-5; D might be TRBD1 (5 bases). The ends were cut back, 5 bases at V and 0 bases at J, with 11 bases in the middle. The CDR3 totals 15 residues. Germline V lookup: CDR1 MDHEN, CDR2 SYDVKM.